This TCR beta chain was sequenced during a study of control samples from healthy donors and cancer patients. This clone was observed once. This CDR3 region has 16 residues. Trimming at V came to 5 bases and at J to 7 bases, leaving 15 bases not matched to a gene. Germline assignment: CDR1 MNHEY and CDR2 SVGEGT. TCRdb's copy holds only in-frame clones and misses some; the assay was immunoSEQ multiplex PCR. Of some 100,000 clones listed, over 85% are singletons. The chain couples TRBV6-2 or TRBV6-3 to TRBJ2-7, with 9 bases aligning to TRBD1. This TCR derives from a man in his late teens or twenties in good health. Sample: blood. CDR3 residues: CASSTPRQGVKAEQYF. In DNA form, the CDR3 reads TGTGCCAGCAGTACTCCCCGACAGGGGGTGAAGGCGGAGCAGTACTTC.